Below, 13 T cell receptor beta chains from the same sample are listed, as sequenced in a study of blood T cells in healthy people across ages. A sample-barcoded 5' primer and a J-beta primer mix were used in a second PCR of roughly 6 to 11 cycles. TCRdb reanalysed the 5' RACE reads using MiXCR and keeps one entry per CDR3 protein. The sample includes about 1.6 million distinct CDR3 sequences, roughly 30% of them seen just once. Material: blood. The origin of the receptors is a woman aged 30 to 39 in good health.

The chain couples TRBV7-9 to TRBJ2-3; 10 positions match TRBD1. Germline values: CDR1 SEHNR, CDR2 FQNEAQ (reference sequence). After removal of 1 base from V and 6 bases from J, the junction contained 4 bases not matched to a gene. The CDR3 is 15 amino acids. CDR3 nucleotide sequence: TGTGCCAGCAGCTTAGAGGGACAGGGGTCGGATACGCAGTATTTT. Protein: CASSLEGQGSDTQYF.

This clonotype was counted only a few times. Since a much larger clone is just one base distant, this may be a read error. V and J are TRBV29-1 and TRBJ2-4, with D perhaps TRBD1 or TRBD2 (6 bases each). Near its end, the DNA agrees better with TRBJ2-7, so the J call may be wrong. From germline, CDR1 is SQVTM and CDR2 ANQGSEA. This CDR3 has 12 residues. The chain's CDR3 is CSVEIGGNEQYF. DNA for the CDR3: TGCAGCGTTGAAATCGGGGGCAACGAGCAGTACTTC.

The CDR3, as DNA: TGCAGTGCCCGAGTCGGTACGGAGTGGGGGGCTAACTATGGCTACACCTTC. Protein product: CSARVGTEWGANYGYTF. The chain couples TRBV20-1 to TRBJ1-2, with D maybe TRBD1 (5 bases). Germline assignment: CDR1 DFQATT and CDR2 SNEGSKA (reference sequence). The CDR3 spans 17 residues. The V gene lost 6 bases and the J gene lost 0 bases, with 23 bases spanning the gap.

The chain has TRBV24-1 and TRBJ2-5; TRBD2 aligns across 10 bases. Germline assignment: CDR1 KGHDR and CDR2 SFDVKD. V shed 2 bases and J 2 bases; nucleotides not matched to a gene: 1. The CDR3 length is 15 residues. The CDR3: CATSDSSGSQETQYF. CDR3 DNA: TGTGCCACCAGTGATTCTAGCGGGAGTCAAGAGACCCAGTACTTC.

This clonotype was seen more than once but under ten times. Here the CDR3 reads CSAPLAGVSGEQFF. The DNA for the CDR3 is TGCAGTGCCCCACTAGCGGGAGTCTCGGGCGAGCAGTTCTTC. This sequence joins TRBV20-1 and TRBJ2-1; 11 bases line up with TRBD2. With 6 bases clipped from V and 10 bases from J, the junction kept 11 bases outside the gene matches. This CDR3 comprises 14 residues. Germline-derived CDR1 and CDR2 are DFQATT and SNEGSKA (reference sequence).

This clonotype appeared a few times. The rearrangement links TRBV9 to TRBJ2-5; maybe TRBD2 (6 bases). V was clipped by 0 bases and J by 9 bases, with 15 bases between them. The CDR3 loop spans 14 amino acids. The germline gives CDR1 SGDLS, CDR2 YYNGEE. CDR3 region: CASSVAPGSGAQYF. The CDR3 region has the DNA TGTGCCAGCAGCGTAGCCCCAGGTTCGGGGGCCCAGTACTTC.

As regards this clonotype: One end of the junction fails to match germline, which may point to a read error. The CDR3, as DNA: TGCGGCGTACCGACTAGCGGATTCACAGATACGCAGTATTTT. Encoded protein: CGVPTSGFTDTQYF. The rearrangement links TRBV29-1 to TRBJ2-3; 9 bases map to TRBD2. The V gene's germline CDR1 is SQVTM and CDR2 ANQGSEA. This CDR3 has 14 amino acids.

Concerning this clonotype itself: Germline is not matched at one junction end, which may reflect a read error. This rearrangement joins TRBV4-1 to TRBJ2-5, with D perhaps matching TRBD2 (7 bases). The V gene's germline CDR1 is MGHRA and CDR2 YSYEKL. There are 16 residues in the CDR3. The chain's CDR3 is CACSQDLTGGPETQYF. In nucleotides, the CDR3 is TGCGCCTGCAGCCAAGATTTAACGGGGGGCCCAGAGACCCAGTACTTC.

To note about this clonotype: This may be a read error: a much more frequent sequence differs by one nucleotide. V is TRBV4-1 and J is TRBJ2-5; 8 bases agree with TRBD2. The CDR3 contains 16 residues. CDR1 is MGHRA, CDR2 YSYEKL, per germline. V shed 2 bases, J shed 7 bases, and the junction held 12 bases outside the gene matches. CDR3 nucleotides: TGCGCCAGCAGCCAAACGGCTAGCGGGTCTCTGGGGACCCAGTACTTC. It codes for CASSQTASGSLGTQYF.

For this clonotype: This may be a read error, as it is one base from a much larger clone. The CDR3 DNA reads as TGCAGTGTTAGAGATGGTAAGGCAGGGACTCGGCGGGAGCAGTACTTC. Its translation is CSVRDGKAGTRREQYF. The rearrangement links TRBV20-1 to TRBJ2-5; the match to TRBD2 covers 7 bases. Germline values: CDR1 DFQATT, CDR2 SNEGSKA (reference sequence). This CDR3 region has 16 residues.

The V gene is TRBV9, the J gene TRBJ2-1; 8 nucleotides agree with TRBD2. The V gene's germline CDR1 is SGDLS and CDR2 YYNGEE. V lost 3 bases and J lost 2; bases outside the gene matches: 4. CDR3 size: 15 residues. The CDR3 coding sequence is TGTGCCAGCAGCGCAGCGGGAGAACCCTACAATGAGCAGTTCTTC. It codes for CASSAAGEPYNEQFF.

The genes are TRBV6-6 and TRBJ1-6, with a possible D match to TRBD1 (5 bases). The germline V gene has CDR1 MNHNY and CDR2 SVGAGI (reference sequence). The CDR3 is 14 amino acids. V lost 2 bases and J lost 8, with 10 bases in between. CDR3: CASSYGGLDSPLHF. The CDR3 DNA is TGTGCCAGCAGTTACGGGGGACTTGATTCACCCCTCCACTTT.

Comments on this clonotype: A much larger clone differs by one base, so this may be a read error. The genes are TRBV6-6 and TRBJ1-2; tentative D call: TRBD1 (5 bases). The V end was cut by 5 bases, the J end by 4 bases, with 17 bases between. This CDR3 is 15 amino acids long. CDR1 and CDR2 (germline): MNHNY, SVGAGI (reference sequence). The CDR3 nucleotides are TGTGCCAGCAGTAACCGGCAAGCAGGGAGCTATGGCTACACCTTC. This encodes CASSNRQAGSYGYTF.